The clone carrying this T cell receptor beta chain was picked up a small number of times. Its antigen is currently unknown. With 1 base removed from V and 2 bases from J, the gap between germline ends came to 12 bases. The CDR3 runs 17 residues. The data originate from a study of CD8 T cells in ankylosing spondylitis. Whole-study results and caveats: Clones linked to the disease showed a CD8+ phenotype. They occurred at relatively low frequencies in peripheral blood. What appeared characteristic of ankylosing spondylitis blood was a TCR beta motif of fewer than ten highly homologous variants. Disease-associated clones were reportedly significantly overrepresented in matched ankylosing spondylitis synovial fluid. Earlier literature documents some of the motif variants in reactive arthritis synovial fluid and blood.

By quantitative 5'-RACE with molecular barcodes, the TCR beta libraries were made. Each CDR3 protein is one row after TCRdb ran MiXCR on the 5' RACE reads. The sample records roughly 700,000 distinct CDR3 sequences, around 19% being singletons. The TCR was taken from a male donor with ankylosing spondylitis. The V gene is TRBV12-3 or TRBV12-4, the J gene TRBJ2-6; no clear D gene. The material sequenced was blood, either unsorted or a sorted T cell fraction (not recorded which). This chain's CDR3 is CASSLGGLSPGANVLTF. In nucleotides, the CDR3 is TGTGCCAGCAGTTTAGGGGGTCTGAGCCCTGGGGCCAACGTCCTGACTTTC.